This T cell receptor beta chain emerged from a study of shared clonotypes between healthy human individuals. Measured with immunoSEQ multiplex PCR; TCRdb has only the in-frame clones, and not every one. The sample consists of nearly 1,000,000 clones, more than 75% of them appearing once. V lost 4 bases and J lost 7; bases outside the gene matches: 4. CDR3 length equals 14 residues. Germline CDR1 and CDR2: WNHNN and SYGVQD (reference sequence). Donors included only healthy HIV-negative adults lacking recent acute infections or vaccinations. The J gene is TRBJ2-2, the V gene TRBV10-1; 9 bases are shared with TRBD1. This sequence originates from a man between 18 and 35 years old in good health. The sequencing sample was made of memory CD4+ T cells sorted from blood. Sample subset: CD45RA-negative fraction. The CDR3 DNA is TGCGCCAGCAGTGGACAGGGGGAAGGCGGGGAGCTGTTTTTT. Its protein product is CASSGQGEGGELFF.